A single sample is the source of the 18 T cell receptor beta chains below, sequenced in a study of T-cell memory formation after mild COVID-19. TCRdb redid the calling of the 5' RACE reads with MiXCR, one entry per CDR3 protein. This table has about 260,000 distinct CDR3 sequences, around 15% appearing once. Sequenced input: PBMCs or a T cell subset sorted from them (not recorded which). The receptors come from a man aged 18 to 30 who had mild COVID-19 (a few samples of this study predate the infection). Cell type and time point are not known.

The chain recombines TRBV29-1 with TRBJ2-5; D unresolved. Germline V lookup: CDR1 SQVTM, CDR2 ANQGSEA. The CDR3 runs 13 residues. The ends were cut back, 2 bases at V and 2 bases at J, with 9 bases in the middle. CDR3 region: CSVEKIGQETQYF. As DNA, the CDR3 is TGCAGCGTTGAAAAGATAGGGCAAGAGACCCAGTACTTC.

The CDR3 is CSARVRGSYEQYF. CDR3 nucleotides: TGCAGTGCTAGAGTGAGGGGGAGTTACGAGCAGTACTTC. The chain combines TRBV20-1 with TRBJ2-7; a weak D match, TRBD1 (6 bases). CDR1 DFQATT and CDR2 SNEGSKA come from the germline V gene (reference sequence). CDR3 length: 13 residues. Trimming shortened V by 1 base and J by 4 bases, and 11 bases separated the two germline ends.

The rearrangement uses TRBV5-1 and TRBJ2-2; 7 nucleotides align to TRBD1. The CDR3 has 16 amino acids. Germline V gene sequence: CDR1 SGHRS, CDR2 YFSETQ. Trimming took 0 bases from V and 5 from J; bases not matched to a gene: 7. The CDR3 reads CASSLAGQPITGELFF. The CDR3 DNA reads TGCGCCAGCAGCTTGGCGGGACAGCCTATTACCGGGGAGCTGTTTTTT.

This clonotype was observed a handful of times. V usage is TRBV4-2 and J usage is TRBJ1-3; 10 positions agree with TRBD1. Germline assignment: CDR1 LGHNA and CDR2 YNFKEQ. Trimming removed 5 bases from V and 6 bases from J; junction bases left unmatched: 4. The CDR3 contains 14 residues. The chain's CDR3 is CASSGTGVENTIYF. CDR3 DNA: TGTGCCAGCAGCGGGACAGGGGTAGAAAACACCATATATTTT.

The rearrangement links TRBV7-9 to TRBJ2-3; D is undetermined. There are 14 residues in the CDR3. Trimming pared 4 bases from V and 1 base from J, leaving 9 bases between. Germline-derived CDR1 and CDR2 are SEHNR and FQNEAQ (reference sequence). Written as DNA, the CDR3 is TGTGCCAGCAGCTCGAATCCTGGCACAGATACGCAGTATTTT. This codes for CASSSNPGTDTQYF.

The V and J genes are TRBV4-2 and TRBJ2-1; D remains ambiguous. The CDR3 consists of 12 residues. V was trimmed by 0 bases and J by 8 bases, leaving 5 bases between them. The germline CDR1 and CDR2 sequences are LGHNA and YNFKEQ. The CDR3 reads CASSQEAHEQFF. In DNA, the CDR3 is TGTGCCAGCAGCCAAGAAGCCCATGAGCAGTTCTTC.

This clonotype occurred many times. The V gene is TRBV11-2, the J gene TRBJ1-5, with D hard to call. Germline loops: CDR1 SGHAT, CDR2 FQNNGV. Trimming stripped 4 bases from V and 6 bases from J, with 10 bases between. The CDR3 runs to 13 residues. The DNA for the CDR3 is TGTGCCAGCAGCTCCGACGGGTTTCAGCCCCAGCATTTT. It specifies CASSSDGFQPQHF.

The chain has TRBV6-5 and TRBJ1-1; no clear D. Looked up from germline, CDR1 is MNHEY and CDR2 is SVGAGI. The V end lost 3 bases, the J end lost 1 base, and 15 bases lay between the germline ends. CDR3 size: 16 residues. The CDR3 region has the DNA TGTGCCAGCAGTTATTCTCCGGGCAGATCGAACACTGAAGCTTTCTTT. Translating it yields CASSYSPGRSNTEAFF.

This chain links TRBV7-2 with TRBJ2-1; 8 bases line up with TRBD2. The CDR3 length is 16 residues. With 2 bases clipped from V and 7 bases from J, the junction kept 10 bases outside the gene matches. CDR1 is SGHTA, CDR2 FQGNSA, per germline. In nucleotides, the CDR3 is TGTGCCAGCAGCTTACCCTCGGGGGGGCCGGGGAATGAGCAGTTCTTC. It translates to CASSLPSGGPGNEQFF.

The CDR3 sequence: CASRKTGGSSGNTIYF. The DNA of the CDR3 is TGTGCCAGCAGGAAGACAGGGGGCAGCTCTGGAAACACCATATATTTT. The V gene is TRBV6-5, the J gene TRBJ1-3; 10 bases are shared with TRBD1. Trimming removed 6 bases from V and 0 bases from J; junction bases left unmatched: 5. CDR1 is MNHEY, CDR2 SVGAGI, per germline. The CDR3 spans 16 residues.

The chain is built from TRBV20-1 and TRBJ1-1; 7 bases align to TRBD1. V lost 1 base and J lost 9; bases outside the gene matches: 11. Germline lookup yields CDR1 DFQATT and CDR2 SNEGSKA (reference sequence). The CDR3 has 14 residues. The DNA of the CDR3 is TGCAGTGCTAGAGTTGTGACAGGGTATTTTCAAGCTTTCTTT. This translates into CSARVVTGYFQAFF.

The chain carries TRBV20-1 and TRBJ1-4; D is ambiguous. The germline gives CDR1 DFQATT, CDR2 SNEGSKA (reference sequence). The V and J ends lost 0 bases and 8 bases respectively, with 13 bases between them. The CDR3 is made up of 14 amino acids. Here the CDR3 reads CSARDKSHGEKLFF. CDR3 coding DNA: TGCAGTGCTAGAGATAAGAGCCATGGAGAAAAACTGTTTTTT.

This clonotype was found a few times. This chain uses TRBV29-1 with TRBJ1-1; 9 bases fit TRBD1. This CDR3 has 13 residues. Germline V lookup: CDR1 SQVTM, CDR2 ANQGSEA. With 6 bases clipped from V and 4 bases from J, the junction kept 6 bases outside the gene matches. DNA of the CDR3: TGCAGCGTCGGGACAGGGCCGTTCACTGAAGCTTTCTTT. Encoded protein: CSVGTGPFTEAFF. Complete variable domain (other parts from reference TRBV29-1 and TRBJ1-1): SAVISQKPSRDICQRGTSLTIQCQVDSQVTMMFWYRQQPGQSLTLIATANQGSEATYESGFVIDKFPISRPNLTFSTLTVSNMSPEDSSIYLCSVGTGPFTEAFFGQGTRLTVV.

The chain employs TRBV6-5 and TRBJ1-1; D is possibly TRBD1 (5 bases). The V gene's germline CDR1 is MNHEY and CDR2 SVGAGI. This CDR3 has 11 residues. Trimming took off 6 bases at V and 9 bases at J, with 11 bases between the two ends. CDR3 coding DNA: TGTGCCAGCAGCCGGGACCGAAAAGCTTTCTTT. Amino acid sequence: CASSRDRKAFF.

This clonotype has a handful of counts. Here the CDR3 DNA reads TGCGCCAGCACCGACCGGGACTCCGGCACAGATACGCAGTATTTT. Amino acid sequence: CASTDRDSGTDTQYF. The J gene is TRBJ2-3, the V gene TRBV5-1; tentatively, D is TRBD2 (6 bases). Germline CDR1 reads SGHRS; CDR2 reads YFSETQ. The CDR3 sequence is 15 residues long. Trimming shortened V by 6 bases and J by 1 base, and 15 bases separated the two germline ends.

This clonotype was detected only a few times. This sequence joins TRBV12-3 or TRBV12-4 and TRBJ2-7; D remains ambiguous. The CDR3 sequence is 12 residues long. V lost 2 bases, J lost 7 bases, and 9 bases lay in between. CDR3 coding DNA: TGTGCCAGCAGTTTACGGTGGGAAGAGCAGTACTTC. This sequence encodes CASSLRWEEQYF.

This clonotype has just a few counts. This chain links TRBV12-3 or TRBV12-4 with TRBJ1-6; D unresolved. There are 14 residues in the CDR3. V was trimmed by 5 bases and J by 0 bases, leaving 5 bases between them. This CDR3 reads CASSQISYNSPLHF. The CDR3 DNA sequence: TGTGCCAGCAGTCAGATCTCCTATAATTCACCCCTCCACTTT.

This clonotype was observed a handful of times. J is TRBJ2-2 and V is TRBV5-1, with a tentative D call TRBD1 (6 bases). Germline V gene sequence: CDR1 SGHRS, CDR2 YFSETQ. The CDR3 spans 16 residues. Deletions cut 5 bases from V and 7 bases from J, with 21 bases between. CDR3 region: CASSSTGQRSGGELFF. The CDR3 nucleotides read TGCGCCAGCAGTTCCACAGGGCAACGATCGGGCGGGGAGCTGTTTTTT.